Presented here are 7 T cell receptor beta chains from one specimen sequenced in a study of metastatic and nonmetastatic thyroid tumors. With MiXCR, TCRdb reprocessed the PCR reads. The data show under 20,000 clones, 29% seen once. All patients reached thyroid surgery having received no treatment beforehand. Sequencing was performed on tumor tissue. These receptors all come from a female donor with papillary thyroid cancer or a benign thyroid nodule (not recorded which). Some clones in this sample may be carry-over from other donors' samples.

The CDR3, as DNA: TGTGCCAGCAGCGCTATGGACAGGGGCACTGAAGCTTTCTTT. It translates to CASSAMDRGTEAFF. The chain combines TRBV9 with TRBJ1-1; 9 nucleotides match TRBD1. Unmatched junction bases numbered 4, after V lost 3 bases and J lost 4 bases. The CDR3 is made up of 14 amino acids. In germline, CDR1 is SGDLS, CDR2 YYNGEE.

The CDR3 DNA is TGTGCCAGCAGTCCGCCCGGGATCGAGACCCAGTACTTC. The encoded protein is CASSPPGIETQYF. The chain combines TRBV12-3 or TRBV12-4 with TRBJ2-5, with a tentative D call TRBD2 (5 bases). Trimming cost V 5 bases and J 5 bases, with 12 bases left between them. The CDR3 runs 13 residues.

The chain couples TRBV18 to TRBJ1-1; unclear D gene. Between the trimmed V and J ends, which lost 4 bases and 1 base, there was a span of 13 bases. This CDR3 has 15 residues. Germline V gene sequence: CDR1 KGHSH, CDR2 LQKENI. CDR3 protein: CASSRESNGNTEAFF. The CDR3, as DNA: TGTGCCAGCTCACGAGAATCAAACGGGAACACTGAAGCTTTCTTT.

This sequence joins TRBV24-1 and TRBJ1-2; D not resolved. This CDR3 spans 11 amino acids. V was pared by 3 bases and J by 4 bases, with 2 bases between. CDR1 is KGHDR, CDR2 SFDVKD, per germline. In DNA, the CDR3 is TGTGCCACCAGTGATGGCTATGGCTACACCTTC. Translating it yields CATSDGYGYTF.

This chain connects TRBV18 to TRBJ1-5; D not certain. Germline V gene lookup returns CDR1 KGHSH and CDR2 LQKENI. Trimming shortened V by 6 bases and J by 4 bases, and 10 bases separated the two germline ends. The CDR3 length is 13 residues. CDR3 DNA sequence: TGTGCCAGCTCGGCAGAGGGAAATCAGCCCCAGCATTTT. This encodes CASSAEGNQPQHF. Full variable domain (outside the CDR3, taken from reference TRBV18 and TRBJ1-5): NAGVMQNPRHLVRRRGQEARLRCSPMKGHSHVYWYRQLPEEGLKFMVYLQKENIIDESGMPKERFSAEFPKEGPSILRIQQVVRGDSAAYFCASSAEGNQPQHFGDGTRLSIL.

This sequence joins TRBV6-5 and TRBJ2-7; 9 positions agree with TRBD1. The J segment lost 4 bases and the V segment lost 0 bases, leaving 7 bases of the junction unmatched. Germline V CDR1 and CDR2: MNHEY, SVGAGI. The CDR3 spans 16 residues. The CDR3 protein is CASSYSGDRVFYEQYF. CDR3 sequence (DNA): TGTGCCAGCAGTTACTCGGGGGACAGGGTTTTTTACGAGCAGTACTTC.

Turning to this clone: A much larger clone differs from this one at a single base, so this may be a read error. The J gene is TRBJ2-2, the V gene TRBV5-4; D may match TRBD1 or TRBD2 (5 bases each). From germline, CDR1 is SGHNT and CDR2 YYREEE (reference sequence). CDR3 length: 16 amino acids. The CDR3 coding sequence is TGTGCCAACAGCTTGAGAGGGCAGGGGAACACCGGGGAGCTGTTTTTT. Its translation is CANSLRGQGNTGELFF.